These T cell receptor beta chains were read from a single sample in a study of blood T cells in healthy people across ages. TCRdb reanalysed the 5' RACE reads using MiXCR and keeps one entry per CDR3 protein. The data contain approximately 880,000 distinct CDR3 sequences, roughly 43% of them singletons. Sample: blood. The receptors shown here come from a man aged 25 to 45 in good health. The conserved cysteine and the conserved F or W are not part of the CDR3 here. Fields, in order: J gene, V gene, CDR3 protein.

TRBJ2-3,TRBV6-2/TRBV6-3,ASSYSPSGGASDTQY
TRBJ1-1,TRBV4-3,ASSRNRGTSNTEAF
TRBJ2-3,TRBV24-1,ATSEPWTGGPTDTQY
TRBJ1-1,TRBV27,ASSSLNNLNTEAF
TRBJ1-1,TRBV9,ASSERGNREAF
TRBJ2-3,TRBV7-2,ASSLGPAGGNTQY
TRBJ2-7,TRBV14,ASSQDYGTAYEQY
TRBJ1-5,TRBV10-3,AISESYQGNQPQH
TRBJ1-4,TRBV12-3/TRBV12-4,ASSFRRGYSTNEKLF
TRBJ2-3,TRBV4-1,ASSQEGRSSTDTQY
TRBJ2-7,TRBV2,ASKGDSYEQY
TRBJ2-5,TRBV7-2,ASSLGRTKETQY
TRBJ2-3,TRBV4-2,ASSQVSGGTDTQY
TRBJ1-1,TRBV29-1,SVAGGNTEAF
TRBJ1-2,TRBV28,ASGRDSNYGYT
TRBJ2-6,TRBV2,ASSQGVQGANVLT
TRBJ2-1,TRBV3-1,ASSQERAGDNEQF
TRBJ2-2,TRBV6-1,ANIIAGPTGNTGELF
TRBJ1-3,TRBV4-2,ASSQDPPGSGNTIY
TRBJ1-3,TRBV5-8,ASSLVAGGNTIY
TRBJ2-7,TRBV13,ASSSDRGPNYEQY
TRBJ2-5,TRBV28,ASSSSGGLETQY
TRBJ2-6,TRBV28,ASSSPSGTGANVLT
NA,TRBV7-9,ASSLTWGEQY
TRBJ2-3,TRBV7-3,ASSPNPSPTDTQY
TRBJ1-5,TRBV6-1,ASSGPGTGNQPQH
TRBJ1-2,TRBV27,ASTADRALVSYT
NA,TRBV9,ASSPAPIETQY
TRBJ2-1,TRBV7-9,ASSSTGSNLEQF
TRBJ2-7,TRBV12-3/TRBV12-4,ASSLDGTFAYEQY
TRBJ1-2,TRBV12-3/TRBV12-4,ASSVASNYGYT
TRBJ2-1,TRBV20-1,SAPGQGYEQF
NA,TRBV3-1,ASSPLAGPDNEQY
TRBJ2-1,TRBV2,ASVAGSRNEQF
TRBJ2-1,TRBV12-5,ASAGTGGHEQF
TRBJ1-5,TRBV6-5,ASSYRRQGQPQH
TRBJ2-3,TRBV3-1,ASSQGGSRTDTQY
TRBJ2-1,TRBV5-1,ASSSLAGDNEQF
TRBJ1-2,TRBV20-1,SRSFNYGST
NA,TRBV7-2,ASSPASRYLYEQY
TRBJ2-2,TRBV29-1,SGFGQGGGELF
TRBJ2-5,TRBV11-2,ASRTLGLKETQY
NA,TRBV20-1,SARDQTSGAPEQY
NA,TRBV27,ASTVREQY
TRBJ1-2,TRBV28,ASTEDRRYGYT
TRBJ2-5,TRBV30,AWSGQMGETQY
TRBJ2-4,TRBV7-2,ASSLGIHKNIQY
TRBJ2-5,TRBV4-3,ASSQELSGRGEQY
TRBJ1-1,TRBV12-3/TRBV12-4,ASIVGGRMNTEAF
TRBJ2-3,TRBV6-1,ASSTSGGGSTDTQY
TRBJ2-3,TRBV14,ASSQVGDRLSNTQY